This T cell receptor beta chain was found in a study of beta chain features in type 1 diabetes. Study-level findings and limits: TCRB CDR3s were moderately but significantly shorter in Type 1 diabetes patients in all four CD4+ subsets.

Trimming removed 5 bases at V and 3 bases at J, with 13 bases between. Germline V gene sequence: CDR1 SEHNR, CDR2 FQNEAQ (reference sequence). The CDR3 has 15 amino acids. All sorted populations exceeded 95% purity. With respect to this clone: Its antigen is as yet unknown.

As every portion of the isolated RNA was reverse transcribed, the sequencing read expressed TCRB transcripts. Generated by immunoSEQ multiplex PCR, the TCRdb table keeps only in-frame clones and is missing some. The sample contains 630,000 or so clones, over 12% of which appear only once. The chain is built from TRBV7-9 and TRBJ1-4; tentatively, D is TRBD1 (5 bases). The clonotype was recovered from a man between 18 and 35 years old with type 1 diabetes. Sequencing was carried out using naive CD4+ T cells from blood. The CDR3 loop is CASSPDRAPNEKLFF. CDR3 bases: TGTGCCAGCAGCCCTGACAGAGCCCCTAATGAAAAACTGTTTTTT.